The clone carrying this T cell receptor beta chain was counted only a few times. The data originate from a study of T-cell memory formation after mild COVID-19. TCR alpha and TCR beta cDNA libraries carrying sample barcodes and UMIs were produced by 5'RACE using constant-segment primers. MiXCR, applied by TCRdb to the 5' RACE reads, yields one record per CDR3 protein. The sample lists a few hundred thousand distinct CDR3 sequences, 9.4% occurring once. The CDR3 sequence is 17 residues long. After removal of 3 bases from V and 3 bases from J, the junction contained 11 bases not matched to a gene. Per the germline V gene, CDR1 is SGDLS and CDR2 is YYNGEE.

The origin of this receptor is a man younger than 30 who had mild COVID-19 (a few samples of this study predate the infection). Cell type and time point are not known. Sequencing was carried out using PBMCs or a T cell subset sorted from them (not recorded which). This chain joins TRBV9 and TRBJ2-5; 10 positions agree with TRBD2. The DNA of the CDR3 is TGTGCCAGCAGCGCTAGCGGGGGCCCGTCTCGGGAAGAGACCCAGTACTTC. As protein: CASSASGGPSREETQYF.